Following are 15 T cell receptor beta chains from one sample sequenced in a study of T cells in narcolepsy. Libraries were prepared by immunoSEQ multiplex PCR; TCRdb keeps only in-frame clonotypes and omits some of them. The data hold around 27,000 clones, with 82% observed a single time. The sample taken for sequencing was CD45RA- memory CD4+ T cells from PBMCs. The source of these receptors is a human donor with narcolepsy.

The chain couples TRBV29-1 to TRBJ2-5, with 8 bases lining up with TRBD1. Losses at the gene ends were 4 bases for V and 0 bases for J; bases not matched to a gene: 10. The CDR3 length is 16 residues. Germline assignment: CDR1 SQVTM and CDR2 ANQGSEA. The CDR3 DNA reads as TGCAGCGTTGTGGTTGGGCGGGACAGGCACCAAGAGACCCAGTACTTC. Translated, it gives CSVVVGRDRHQETQYF. Full variable domain (rest looked up from reference TRBV29-1 and TRBJ2-5): SAVISQKPSRDICQRGTSLTIQCQVDSQVTMMFWYRQQPGQSLTLIATANQGSEATYESGFVIDKFPISRPNLTFSTLTVSNMSPEDSSIYLCSVVVGRDRHQETQYFGPGTRLLVL.

In DNA form, the CDR3 reads TGTGCCAGCAGTGAAGTTGGAGGGGGCTCCTACGAGCAGTACTTC. This codes for CASSEVGGGSYEQYF. The rearrangement joins TRBV6-1 to TRBJ2-7; D could derive from TRBD1 or TRBD2 (6 bases each). The CDR3 is made up of 15 amino acids. Trimming left V 1 base short and J 0 bases short, with 10 bases between. Germline V CDR1 and CDR2: MNHNS, SASEGT.

This clone turned up a few times. CDR3 coding DNA: TGCGCCAGCAGCTTAAGATCGCGGACAGCCCGAGAGATCTACGAGCAGTACTTC. Residues: CASSLRSRTAREIYEQYF. The chain combines TRBV5-1 with TRBJ2-7, with D perhaps TRBD1 (6 bases). Per the germline V gene, CDR1 is SGHRS and CDR2 is YFSETQ. The V end was cut by 2 bases, the J end by 3 bases, with 24 bases between. The CDR3 sequence is 18 residues long.

The chain is built from TRBV10-1 and TRBJ2-7, with D perhaps matching TRBD1 (6 bases). The CDR3 has 13 residues. Trimming removed 3 bases from V and 6 bases from J, with 12 bases in between. The germline V gene has CDR1 WNHNN and CDR2 SYGVQD (reference sequence). The CDR3 DNA follows: TGCGCCAGCAGTGATCTACAGGGCGCCGAGCAGTACTTC. Amino acid sequence: CASSDLQGAEQYF.

The rearrangement joins TRBV5-5 to TRBJ1-5; D gene unclear. Germline V CDR1 and CDR2: SGHKS, YYEKEE (reference sequence). The CDR3 runs to 13 residues. V was trimmed by 0 bases and J by 2 bases, leaving 3 bases between them. CDR3 in DNA: TGTGCCAGCAGCTTGGACGGCAATCAGCCCCAGCATTTT. Its translation is CASSLDGNQPQHF.

V usage is TRBV20-1 and J usage is TRBJ2-5; D may be TRBD2 (6 bases). The CDR3 extends over 11 amino acids. The V gene's germline CDR1 is DFQATT and CDR2 SNEGSKA (reference sequence). The V end was cut by 8 bases, the J end by 5 bases, with 12 bases between. The CDR3 sequence is CSWGESETQYF. DNA for the CDR3: TGCAGTTGGGGGGAGTCGGAGACCCAGTACTTC.

The chain employs TRBV29-1 and TRBJ2-1; TRBD1 or TRBD2 may be the D gene (7 bases each). The CDR3 sequence is 13 residues long. Germline CDR1 and CDR2: SQVTM and ANQGSEA. Trimming left V 4 bases short and J 10 bases short, with 17 bases between. The CDR3 coding sequence is TGCAGCGTTGCTCCCAGGGGGGGTGAAGAGCAGTTCTTC. Residues: CSVAPRGGEEQFF.

The chain links TRBV27 to TRBJ2-2; TRBD1 matches at 7 bases. CDR3 length equals 15 residues. V trimming: 7 bases; J trimming: 0 bases; junction bases outside the gene matches: 5. From germline, CDR1 is MNHEY and CDR2 SMNVEV (reference sequence). CDR3 nucleotides: TGTGCCAGCAATCGAGGACAGGCGAACACCGGGGAGCTGTTTTTT. Encoded protein: CASNRGQANTGELFF.

V is TRBV5-1 and J is TRBJ1-2; D uncertain. V dropped 4 bases and J dropped 6 bases, with 10 bases sitting between them. CDR3 length: 12 residues. Germline V gene sequence: CDR1 SGHRS, CDR2 YFSETQ. In nucleotides, the CDR3 is TGCGCCAGCAGCCGAACAGCGGATGGCTACACCTTC. Translating gives CASSRTADGYTF. Full variable domain (rest looked up from reference TRBV5-1 and TRBJ1-2): KAGVTQTPRYLIKTRGQQVTLSCSPISGHRSVSWYQQTPGQGLQFLFEYFSETQRNKGNFPGRFSGRQFSNSRSEMNVSTLELGDSALYLCASSRTADGYTFGSGTRLTVV.

This clone was found a few times. The gene calls are TRBV27 and TRBJ1-5; 7 bases align to TRBD1. With 4 bases clipped from V and 2 bases from J, the junction kept 8 bases outside the gene matches. The V gene's germline CDR1 is MNHEY and CDR2 SMNVEV (reference sequence). CDR3 length: 16 amino acids. CDR3 coding DNA: TGTGCCAGCAGTTCTTTGGGGCAGGGGGGCAATCAGCCCCAGCATTTT. This codes for CASSSLGQGGNQPQHF.

The chain is built from TRBV5-5 and TRBJ2-3, with D possibly matching TRBD2 (6 bases). Germline values: CDR1 SGHKS, CDR2 YYEKEE (reference sequence). The CDR3 loop spans 14 amino acids. The germline V and J ends were trimmed by 7 bases and 2 bases, with 14 bases remaining between them. The CDR3 DNA follows: TGTGCCAGCCGGGGACTTACAAACACAGATACGCAGTATTTT. It translates to CASRGLTNTDTQYF.

J is TRBJ1-6 and V is TRBV28; D is uncertain. V gave up 5 bases and J gave up 6 bases, with 5 bases separating them. This CDR3 has 12 residues. Per germline, CDR1 MDHEN and CDR2 SYDVKM. Here the CDR3 reads CASSTTNSPLHF. DNA of the CDR3: TGTGCCAGCAGTACCACTAATTCACCCCTCCACTTT.

V usage is TRBV6-5 and J usage is TRBJ1-1, with D unclear. CDR1 is MNHEY and CDR2 is SVGAGI in the germline V gene. CDR3 size: 13 residues. V was cut by 5 bases and J by 3 bases, with 10 bases left in between. CDR3 nucleotides: TGTGCCAGCAGTGCGTACTTGGACACTGAAGCTTTCTTT. As protein: CASSAYLDTEAFF.

J is TRBJ2-7 and V is TRBV11-2; D uncertain. Germline values: CDR1 SGHAT, CDR2 FQNNGV. CDR3 size: 12 residues. V was trimmed by 2 bases and J by 3 bases, leaving 5 bases between them. CDR3 bases: TGTGCCAGCAGCTTACGGAGCTACGAGCAGTACTTC. Translated, it gives CASSLRSYEQYF.

This clone was counted between two and nine times. This chain uses TRBV6-5 with TRBJ2-1, with D unresolved. Germline loops: CDR1 MNHEY, CDR2 SVGAGI. Trimming shortened V by 4 bases and J by 8 bases, and 9 bases separated the two germline ends. This CDR3 is built from 12 residues. This CDR3 is CASSSDLYEQFF. The CDR3 DNA follows: TGTGCCAGCAGTTCCGATCTTTATGAGCAGTTCTTC.